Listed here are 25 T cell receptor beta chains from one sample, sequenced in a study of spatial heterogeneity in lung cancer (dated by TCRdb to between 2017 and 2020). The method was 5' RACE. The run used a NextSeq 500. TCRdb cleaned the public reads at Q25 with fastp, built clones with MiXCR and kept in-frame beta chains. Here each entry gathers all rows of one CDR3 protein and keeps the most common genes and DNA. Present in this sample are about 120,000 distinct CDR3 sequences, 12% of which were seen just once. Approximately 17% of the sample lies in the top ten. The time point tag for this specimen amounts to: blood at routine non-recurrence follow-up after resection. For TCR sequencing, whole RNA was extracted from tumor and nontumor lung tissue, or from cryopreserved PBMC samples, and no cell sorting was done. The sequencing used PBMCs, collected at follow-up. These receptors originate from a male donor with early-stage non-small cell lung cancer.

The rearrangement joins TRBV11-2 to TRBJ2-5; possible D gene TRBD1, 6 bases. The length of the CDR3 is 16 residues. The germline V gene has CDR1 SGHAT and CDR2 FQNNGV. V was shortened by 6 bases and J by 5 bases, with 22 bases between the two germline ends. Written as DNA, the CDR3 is TGTGCCAGCAGTTCAAGGGCCCAGGGCACAGGGGAGACCCAGTACTTC. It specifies CASSSRAQGTGETQYF.

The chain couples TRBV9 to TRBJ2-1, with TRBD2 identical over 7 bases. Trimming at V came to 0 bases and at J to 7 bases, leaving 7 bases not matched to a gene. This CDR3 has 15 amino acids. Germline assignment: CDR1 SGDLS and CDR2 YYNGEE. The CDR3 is CASSVDRTSANEQFF. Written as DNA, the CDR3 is TGTGCCAGCAGCGTAGATCGGACTAGTGCGAATGAGCAGTTCTTC.

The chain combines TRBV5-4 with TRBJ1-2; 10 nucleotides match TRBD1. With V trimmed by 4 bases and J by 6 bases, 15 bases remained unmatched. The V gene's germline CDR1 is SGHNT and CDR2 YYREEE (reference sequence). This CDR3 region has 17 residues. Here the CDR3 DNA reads TGTGCCAGCAGCCCACGACAGGGGGCCCTCGGACTCAATGGCTACACCTTC. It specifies CASSPRQGALGLNGYTF. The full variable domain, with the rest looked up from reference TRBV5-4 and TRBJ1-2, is ETGVTQSPTHLIKTRGQQVTLRCSSQSGHNTVSWYQQALGQGPQFIFQYYREEENGRGNFPPRFSGLQFPNYSSELNVNALELDDSALYLCASSPRQGALGLNGYTFGSGTRLTVV.

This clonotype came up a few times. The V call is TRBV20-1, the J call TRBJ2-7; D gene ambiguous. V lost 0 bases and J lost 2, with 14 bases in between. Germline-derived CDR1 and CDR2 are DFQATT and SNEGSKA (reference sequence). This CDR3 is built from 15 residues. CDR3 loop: CSARDTETSTYEQYF. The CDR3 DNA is TGCAGTGCTAGAGATACTGAGACATCAACCTACGAGCAGTACTTC.

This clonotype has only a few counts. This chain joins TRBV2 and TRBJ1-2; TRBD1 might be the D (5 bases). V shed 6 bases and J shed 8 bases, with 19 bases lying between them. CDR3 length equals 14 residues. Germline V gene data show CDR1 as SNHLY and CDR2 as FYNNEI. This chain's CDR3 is CASSRDSPSVGYTF. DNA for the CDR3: TGTGCCAGCAGCCGGGACTCCCCGAGCGTGGGCTACACCTTC.

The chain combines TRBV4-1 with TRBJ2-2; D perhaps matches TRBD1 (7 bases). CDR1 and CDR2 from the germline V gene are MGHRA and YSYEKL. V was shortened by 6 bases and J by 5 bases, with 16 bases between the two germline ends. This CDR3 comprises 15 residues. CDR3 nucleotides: TGCGCCAGCAGTGTTACAGGGGAGGTTACCGGGGAGCTGTTTTTT. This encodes CASSVTGEVTGELFF.

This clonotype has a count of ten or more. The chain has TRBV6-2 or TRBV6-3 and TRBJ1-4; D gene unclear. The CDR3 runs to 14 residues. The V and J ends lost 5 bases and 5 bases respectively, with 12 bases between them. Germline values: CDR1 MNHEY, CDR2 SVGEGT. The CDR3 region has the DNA TGTGCCAGCAGTAAGTGGCAGACCAATGAAAAACTGTTTTTT. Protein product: CASSKWQTNEKLFF.

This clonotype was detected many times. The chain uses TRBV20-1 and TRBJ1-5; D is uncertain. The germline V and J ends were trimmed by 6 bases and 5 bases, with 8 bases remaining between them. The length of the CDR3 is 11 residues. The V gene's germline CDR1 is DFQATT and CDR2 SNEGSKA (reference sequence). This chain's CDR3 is CSAGMDQPQHF. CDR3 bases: TGCAGTGCCGGGATGGATCAGCCCCAGCATTTT.

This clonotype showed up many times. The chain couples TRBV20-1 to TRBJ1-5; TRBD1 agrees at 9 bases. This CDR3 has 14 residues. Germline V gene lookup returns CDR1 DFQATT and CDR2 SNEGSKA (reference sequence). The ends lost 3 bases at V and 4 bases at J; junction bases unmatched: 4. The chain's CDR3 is CSASEDRGNQPQHF. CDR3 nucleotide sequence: TGCAGTGCTAGCGAGGACAGGGGTAATCAGCCCCAGCATTTT.

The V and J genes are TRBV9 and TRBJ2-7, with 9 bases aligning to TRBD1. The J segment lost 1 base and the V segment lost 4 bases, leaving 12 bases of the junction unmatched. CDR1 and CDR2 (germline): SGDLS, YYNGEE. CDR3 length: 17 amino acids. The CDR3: CASSLAGQGIDSYEQYF. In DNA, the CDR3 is TGTGCCAGCAGCCTCGCGGGACAGGGTATTGATTCCTACGAGCAGTACTTC. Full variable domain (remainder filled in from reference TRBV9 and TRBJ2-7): DSGVTQTPKHLITATGQRVTLRCSPRSGDLSVYWYQQSLDQGLQFLIQYYNGEERAKGNILERFSAQQFPDLHSELNLSSLELGDSALYFCASSLAGQGIDSYEQYFGPGTRLTVT.

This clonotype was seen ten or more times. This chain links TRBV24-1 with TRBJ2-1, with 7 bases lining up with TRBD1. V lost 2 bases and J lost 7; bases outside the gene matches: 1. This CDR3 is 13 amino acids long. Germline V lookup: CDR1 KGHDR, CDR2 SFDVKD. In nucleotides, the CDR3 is TGTGCCACCAGTGATTCGGACAGGAATGAGCAGTTCTTC. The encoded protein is CATSDSDRNEQFF.

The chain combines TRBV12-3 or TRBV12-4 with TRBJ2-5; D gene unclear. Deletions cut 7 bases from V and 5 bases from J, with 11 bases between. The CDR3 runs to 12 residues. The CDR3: CASTILEETQYF. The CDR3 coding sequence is TGTGCCAGCACCATCCTCGAGGAGACCCAGTACTTC.

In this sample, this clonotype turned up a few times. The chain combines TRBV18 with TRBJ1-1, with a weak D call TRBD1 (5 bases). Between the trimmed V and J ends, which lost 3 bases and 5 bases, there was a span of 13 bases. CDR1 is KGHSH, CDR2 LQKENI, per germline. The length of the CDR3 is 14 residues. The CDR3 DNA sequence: TGTGCCAGCTCACCGGGACTCCGGGAAACTGAAGCTTTCTTT. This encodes CASSPGLRETEAFF. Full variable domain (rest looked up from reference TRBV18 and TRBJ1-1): NAGVMQNPRHLVRRRGQEARLRCSPMKGHSHVYWYRQLPEEGLKFMVYLQKENIIDESGMPKERFSAEFPKEGPSILRIQQVVRGDSAAYFCASSPGLRETEAFFGQGTRLTVV.

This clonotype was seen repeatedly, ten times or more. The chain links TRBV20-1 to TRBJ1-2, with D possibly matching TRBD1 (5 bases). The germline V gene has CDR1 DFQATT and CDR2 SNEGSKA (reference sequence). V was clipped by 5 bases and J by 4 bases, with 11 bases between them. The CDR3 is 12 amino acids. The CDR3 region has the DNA TGCAGTGCTGTTATAGGGGTCTATGGCTACACCTTC. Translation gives CSAVIGVYGYTF.

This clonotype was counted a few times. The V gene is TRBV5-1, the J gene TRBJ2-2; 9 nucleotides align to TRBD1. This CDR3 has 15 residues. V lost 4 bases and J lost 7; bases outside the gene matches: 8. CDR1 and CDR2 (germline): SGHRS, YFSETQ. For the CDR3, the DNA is TGCGCCAGCAGCGATTGGACAGGGGCCGGCGGGGAGCTGTTTTTT. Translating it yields CASSDWTGAGGELFF.

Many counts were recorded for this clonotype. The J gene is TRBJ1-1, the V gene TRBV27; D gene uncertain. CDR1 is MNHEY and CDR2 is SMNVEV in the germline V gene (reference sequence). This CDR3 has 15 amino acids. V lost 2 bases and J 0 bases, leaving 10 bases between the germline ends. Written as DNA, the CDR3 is TGTGCCAGCAGTTTAAGAGACCCCCTGAACACTGAAGCTTTCTTT. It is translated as CASSLRDPLNTEAFF.

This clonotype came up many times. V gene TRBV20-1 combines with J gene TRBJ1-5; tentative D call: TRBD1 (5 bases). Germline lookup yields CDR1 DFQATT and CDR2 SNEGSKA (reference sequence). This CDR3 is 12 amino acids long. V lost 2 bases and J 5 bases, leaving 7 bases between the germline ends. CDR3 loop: CSARSGDQPQHF. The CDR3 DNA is TGCAGTGCTAGATCGGGGGATCAGCCCCAGCATTTT.

The CDR3 nucleotides are TGTGCCAGCAGCACCCGGATAGGACAAAACACCGGGGAGCTGTTTTTT. It is translated as CASSTRIGQNTGELFF. The V gene is TRBV9, the J gene TRBJ2-2; possibly TRBD1 for D (5 bases). The CDR3 consists of 16 residues. V gave up 4 bases and J gave up 2 bases, with 15 bases separating them. CDR1 and CDR2 from the germline V gene are SGDLS and YYNGEE.

The chain's CDR3 is CASSQDWDRQISPLHF. The CDR3 DNA reads as TGCGCCAGCAGCCAAGATTGGGACCGCCAGATTTCACCCCTCCACTTT. The gene calls are TRBV4-3 and TRBJ1-6; D might be TRBD1 (5 bases). The CDR3 has 16 residues. CDR1 and CDR2 from the germline V gene are LGHNA and YSLEER. V was trimmed by 0 bases and J by 9 bases, leaving 15 bases between them.

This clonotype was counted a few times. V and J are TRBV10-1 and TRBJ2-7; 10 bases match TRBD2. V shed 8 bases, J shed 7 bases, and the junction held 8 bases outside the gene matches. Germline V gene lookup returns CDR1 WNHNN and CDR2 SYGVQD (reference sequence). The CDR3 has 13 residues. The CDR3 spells CASQSGGAQEQYF. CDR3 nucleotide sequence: TGCGCCAGCCAAAGCGGGGGGGCCCAGGAGCAGTACTTC.

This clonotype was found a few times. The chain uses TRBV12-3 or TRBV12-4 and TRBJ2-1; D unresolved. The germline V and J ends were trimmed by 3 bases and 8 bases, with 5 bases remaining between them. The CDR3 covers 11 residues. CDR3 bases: TGTGCCAGCAGTTTGAGCTATGAGCAGTTCTTC. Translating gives CASSLSYEQFF.

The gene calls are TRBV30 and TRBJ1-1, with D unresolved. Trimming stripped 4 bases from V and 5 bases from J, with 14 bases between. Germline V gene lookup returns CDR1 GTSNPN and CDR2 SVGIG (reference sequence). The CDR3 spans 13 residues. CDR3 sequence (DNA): TGTGCCTGGAAAGAGGACGGGAGGACTGAAGCTTTCTTT. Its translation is CAWKEDGRTEAFF.

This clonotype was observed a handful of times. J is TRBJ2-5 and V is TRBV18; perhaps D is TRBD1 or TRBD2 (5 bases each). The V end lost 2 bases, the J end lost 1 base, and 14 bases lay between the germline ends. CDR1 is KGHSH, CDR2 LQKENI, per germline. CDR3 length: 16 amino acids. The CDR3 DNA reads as TGTGCCAGCTCACCAGGGAGACAGAAAATCCAAGAGACCCAGTACTTC. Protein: CASSPGRQKIQETQYF.

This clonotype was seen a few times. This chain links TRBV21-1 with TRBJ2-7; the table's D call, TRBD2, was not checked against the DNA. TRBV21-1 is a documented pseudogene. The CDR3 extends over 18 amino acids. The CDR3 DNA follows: TGTGCCAGCAGCGAAAGGGGACTAGCGGGGGGACCCCTGGACGAGCAGTACTTC. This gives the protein CASSERGLAGGPLDEQYF.

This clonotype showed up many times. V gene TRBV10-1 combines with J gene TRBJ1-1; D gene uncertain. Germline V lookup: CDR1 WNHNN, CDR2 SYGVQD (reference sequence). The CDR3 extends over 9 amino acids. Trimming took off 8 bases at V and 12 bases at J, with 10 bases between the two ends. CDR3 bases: TGCGCCAGCCAGGCTGGGACTTTCTTT. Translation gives CASQAGTFF.